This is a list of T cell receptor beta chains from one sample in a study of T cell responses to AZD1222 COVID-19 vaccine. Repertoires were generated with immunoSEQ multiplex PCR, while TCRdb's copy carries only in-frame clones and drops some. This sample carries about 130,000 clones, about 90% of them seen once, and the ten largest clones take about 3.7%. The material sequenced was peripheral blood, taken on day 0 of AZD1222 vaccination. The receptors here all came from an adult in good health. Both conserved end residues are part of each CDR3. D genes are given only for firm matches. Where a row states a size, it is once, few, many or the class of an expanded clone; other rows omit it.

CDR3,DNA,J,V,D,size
CASSTSGRGAETQYF,TGTGCCAGCAGCACGAGCGGGAGGGGGGCGGAGACCCAGTACTTC,TRBJ2-5,TRBV2,TRBD2,.
CASSTLGSGSREQYF,TGTGCCAGTAGTACCCTGGGAAGCGGGAGTAGAGAGCAGTACTTC,TRBJ2-7,TRBV19,TRBD2,few
CASSDLTEAFF,TGCGCCAGCAGTGATCTCACTGAAGCTTTCTTT,TRBJ1-1,TRBV10-2,.,.
CASSHKLAGAYATQYF,TGTGCCAGCAGCCACAAACTAGCGGGAGCGTATGCGACCCAGTACTTC,TRBJ2-5,TRBV7-2,TRBD2,once
CASSLVRVNQETQYF,TGTGCCAGCAGCTTGGTCAGGGTTAACCAAGAGACCCAGTACTTC,TRBJ2-5,TRBV7-2,.,.
CASSVGQLKNQPQHF,TGTGCCAGCAGCGTAGGACAGCTTAAAAATCAGCCCCAGCATTTT,TRBJ1-5,TRBV2,.,.
CASSLTGGNTEAFF,TGTGCCAGCAGTCTCACAGGGGGGAACACTGAAGCTTTCTTT,TRBJ1-1,TRBV6-5,TRBD1,.
CASSLGLNGAPEAFF,TGTGCCAGCAGCTTAGGTCTTAACGGGGCGCCTGAAGCTTTCTTT,TRBJ1-1,TRBV11-2,.,.
CASTDGRGLPLHF,TGTGCCAGCACCGACGGCAGGGGGCTTCCCCTCCACTTT,TRBJ1-6,TRBV27,TRBD1,.
CASSQPTGLQTQYF,TGTGCCAGCAGTCAACCGACAGGGTTGCAGACCCAGTACTTC,TRBJ2-5,TRBV2,TRBD1,.
CASSLRLYPTDTQYF,TGTGCCAGCAGTCTACGACTATACCCCACAGATACGCAGTATTTT,TRBJ2-3,TRBV27,.,.
CASSFGQGGENEQFF,TGTGCCAGTAGTTTTGGACAGGGGGGAGAGAATGAGCAGTTCTTC,TRBJ2-1,TRBV19,TRBD1,.
CASSLAPGEETQYF,TGCGCCAGCAGCTTGGCCCCAGGGGAGGAGACCCAGTACTTC,TRBJ2-5,TRBV5-1,.,.
CASSLLGQNQPQHF,TGTGCCAGCAGCCTTTTGGGCCAAAATCAGCCCCAGCATTTT,TRBJ1-5,TRBV5-6,.,.
CASSARQGEGSPLHF,TGTGCCAGCAGCGCCCGACAGGGAGAGGGCTCACCCCTCCACTTT,TRBJ1-6,TRBV7-2,TRBD1,.